The clone carrying this T cell receptor beta chain turned up a few times. This record belongs to a study of identical twins. The germline V gene has CDR1 WSHSY and CDR2 SAAADI. The ends were cut back, 0 bases at V and 2 bases at J, with 10 bases in the middle. The length of the CDR3 is 15 residues. Template switching supplied a universal primer site; unique molecular identifiers were carried on the cDNA. TCRdb fed the 5' RACE reads into MiXCR, producing one record per CDR3 protein. The sample shows roughly 1,500,000 distinct CDR3 sequences, less than 35% of them seen only once. The sequence came from a newborn girl in good health. The specimen was cord blood. The chain uses TRBV10-2 and TRBJ2-5; D unresolved. CDR3 residues: CASSESGRIQETQYF. CDR3 nucleotides: TGCGCCAGCAGTGAGTCAGGACGGATACAAGAGACCCAGTACTTC.